This TCR beta chain was identified during a study of PD-1 blockade in classical Hodgkin lymphoma (dated by TCRdb to 2018 to 2020). Study-level background: The study used CyTOF and TCR beta sequencing to define a peripheral blood immune signature of response to PD-1 blockade in classical Hodgkin lymphoma.

A remark on this clone: It lacks a known antigen. No base quality values were provided; no much bigger clone lies one nucleotide off.

In the germline V gene (reference sequence), CDR1 corresponds to MNHEY and CDR2 to SMNVEV. From its cysteine to its phenylalanine, the CDR3 spans 13 amino acids. Kept here is only the CDR3 DNA, which spans 39 bases and is read in frame from base 1. V and J lose 6 bases and 0 bases, and a span of 9 bases separates them. In light of the paper, this sample's time point label describes: newly diagnosed, previously untreated cHL patient sample. Using a Miltenyi CD8+ T cell isolation kit, CD8+ T cells were purified from thawed PBMCs through magnetic negative selection. To serve as a comparison group for the relapsed/refractory trial patients, PBMCs were sequenced from patients with newly diagnosed, previously untreated classical Hodgkin lymphoma. Peripheral blood was collected in 8 mL Vacutainer Cell Preparation Tubes, from which PBMCs were isolated by centrifugation and then cryopreserved. Purified CD4+ and CD8+ fractions were prepared only for cases in which an additional PBMC sample was available. Magnetically labelled cells were removed on LS columns in a quadroMACS separator, and the flow-through was collected as the purified fraction.

The investigation overall reported the following: Newly diagnosed patients were reported to have lower baseline TCR diversity than healthy donors, and relapsed/refractory patients were reported to have lower baseline TCR diversity still. The study was limited to a single clinical trial cohort, and causes of repertoire differences, possibly disease activity or prior therapy, remained undefined.

Genomic DNA was isolated using the Qiagen DNeasy kit from unsorted PBMCs as well as from negatively selected CD4+ and CD8+ fractions. Amplification of TCR beta CDR3 regions was done by immunoSEQ multiplex PCR with primers that anneal to V and J segments. Amplification bias was minimized using a synthetic immune receptor repertoire, and residual bias was removed computationally after sequencing. Per the source publication's procedure: Custom Python scripts were used to quantify repertoire diversity as the Shannon entropy index. Unsorted, CD4+ and CD8+ repertoires were analyzed separately, except in combined analyses where CD4+ and CD8+ sequences were merged in silico. TCRdb took this table from immuneACCESS and kept in-frame rearrangements with V and J called. Such tables lack part of the clones; where checked against another copy, unresolved V genes explain under half of the gap, and the rest is unexplained. That table gives V, J and clone size, and the DNA gave D and trimming. Present in this sample are about 14,000 clones, about nine tenths of which were seen just once. The ten biggest clones cover roughly 6% of the sample.

The sequencing input was CD8+ T cells from blood. The receptor was isolated from a human donor with classical Hodgkin lymphoma. The chain joins TRBV27 to TRBJ2-7; TRBD2 might be the D gene, on 6 matching bases. The DNA sequence is given as TGTGCCAGCAGCTCTAGCGCCTCCTACGAGCAGTACTTC. It specifies CASSSSASYEQYF.